This T cell receptor beta chain was observed in a study of spatial heterogeneity in lung cancer. Study as a whole: Each unique TCR and UMI combination was seen more than ten times on average in raw reads.

The time point here: blood at routine non-recurrence follow-up after resection. Material for sequencing was whole RNA from tumor, nontumor lung or frozen PBMC, left unsorted. A unique molecular identifier was attached to every TCR cDNA molecule. MiXCR, applied by TCRdb to the 5' RACE reads, yields one record per CDR3 protein. The sample consists of 15,000 to 20,000 distinct CDR3 sequences, about 18% of them appearing once. This clonotype rates as medium-sized. In germline, CDR1 is SGHAT, CDR2 FQNNGV. This CDR3 has 13 amino acids. Trimming left V 4 bases short and J 6 bases short, with 12 bases between.

The sequence was obtained from a male donor with early-stage non-small cell lung cancer. Source: PBMCs, taken at follow-up. The rearrangement links TRBV11-2 to TRBJ1-2; D remains ambiguous. The CDR3 loop reads CASSSPIGHGYTF. The CDR3 DNA is TGTGCCAGCAGCTCCCCAATAGGGCATGGCTACACCTTC. The variable domain in full, completed from reference TRBV11-2 and TRBJ1-2, reads EAGVAQSPRYKIIEKRQSVAFWCNPISGHATLYWYQQILGQGPKLLIQFQNNGVVDDSQLPKDRFSAERLKGVDSTLKIQPAKLEDSAVYLCASSSPIGHGYTFGSGTRLTVV.